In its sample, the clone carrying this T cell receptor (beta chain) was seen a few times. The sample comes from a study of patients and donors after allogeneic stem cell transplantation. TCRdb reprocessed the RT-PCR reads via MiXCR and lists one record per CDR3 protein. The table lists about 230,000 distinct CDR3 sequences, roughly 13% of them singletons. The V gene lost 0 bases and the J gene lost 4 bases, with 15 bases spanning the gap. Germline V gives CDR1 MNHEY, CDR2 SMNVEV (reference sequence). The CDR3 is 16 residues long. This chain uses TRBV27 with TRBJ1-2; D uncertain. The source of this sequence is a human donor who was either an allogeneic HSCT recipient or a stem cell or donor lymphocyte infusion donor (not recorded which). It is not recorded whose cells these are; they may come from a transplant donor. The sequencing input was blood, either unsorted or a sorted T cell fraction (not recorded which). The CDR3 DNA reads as TGTGCCAGCAGTTTATCGACCCAGACGTCGGCCTATGGCTACACCTTC. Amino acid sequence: CASSLSTQTSAYGYTF.